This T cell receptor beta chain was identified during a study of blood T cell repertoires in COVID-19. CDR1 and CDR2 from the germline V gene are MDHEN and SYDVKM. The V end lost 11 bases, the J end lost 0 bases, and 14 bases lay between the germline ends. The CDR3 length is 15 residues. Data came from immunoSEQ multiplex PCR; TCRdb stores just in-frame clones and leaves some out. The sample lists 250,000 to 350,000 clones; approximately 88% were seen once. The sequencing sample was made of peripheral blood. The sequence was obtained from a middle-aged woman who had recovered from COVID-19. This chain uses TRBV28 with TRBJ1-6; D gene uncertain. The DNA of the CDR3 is TGTGCCTCTAAACGAGGAAGCTCCTATAATTCACCCCTCCACTTT. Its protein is CASKRGSSYNSPLHF.